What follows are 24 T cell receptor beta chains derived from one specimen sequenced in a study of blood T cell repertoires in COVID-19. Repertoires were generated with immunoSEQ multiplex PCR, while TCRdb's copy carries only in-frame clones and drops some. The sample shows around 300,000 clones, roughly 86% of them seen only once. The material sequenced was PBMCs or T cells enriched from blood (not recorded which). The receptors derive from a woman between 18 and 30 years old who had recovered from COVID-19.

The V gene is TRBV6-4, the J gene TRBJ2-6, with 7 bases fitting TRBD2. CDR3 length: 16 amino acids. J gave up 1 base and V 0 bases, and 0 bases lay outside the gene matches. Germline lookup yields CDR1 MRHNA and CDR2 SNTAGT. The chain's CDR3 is CASSDSGGSGANVLTF. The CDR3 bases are TGTGCCAGCAGTGACTCGGGAGGGTCTGGGGCCAACGTCCTGACTTTC.

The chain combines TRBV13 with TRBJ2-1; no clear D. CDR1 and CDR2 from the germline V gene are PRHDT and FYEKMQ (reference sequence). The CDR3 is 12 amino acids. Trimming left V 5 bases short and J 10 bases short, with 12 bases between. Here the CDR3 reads CASSPRPGEQFF. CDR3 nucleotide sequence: TGTGCCAGCAGCCCCCGTCCCGGGGAGCAGTTCTTC.

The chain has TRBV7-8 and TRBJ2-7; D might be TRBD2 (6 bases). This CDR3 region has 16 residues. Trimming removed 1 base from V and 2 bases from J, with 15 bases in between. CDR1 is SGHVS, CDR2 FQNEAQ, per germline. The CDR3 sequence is CASSLVRLASAYEQYF. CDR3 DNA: TGTGCCAGCAGCTTAGTTAGGCTAGCGTCGGCCTACGAGCAGTACTTC.

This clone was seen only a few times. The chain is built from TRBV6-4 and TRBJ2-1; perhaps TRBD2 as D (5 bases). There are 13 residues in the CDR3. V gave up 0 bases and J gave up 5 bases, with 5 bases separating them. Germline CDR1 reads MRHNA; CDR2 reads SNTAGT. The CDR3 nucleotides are TGTGCCAGCAGTGACTCGACTAACAATGAGCAGTTCTTC. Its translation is CASSDSTNNEQFF.

CDR3 coding DNA: TGTGCCAGCAGCTTGGCGCTAGACTACGAGCAGTACTTC. It is translated as CASSLALDYEQYF. This chain connects TRBV5-6 to TRBJ2-7, with D uncertain. CDR3 length: 13 residues. V lost 0 bases to trimming and J lost 3 bases, with 7 bases between them. Germline assignment: CDR1 SGHDT and CDR2 YYEEEE.

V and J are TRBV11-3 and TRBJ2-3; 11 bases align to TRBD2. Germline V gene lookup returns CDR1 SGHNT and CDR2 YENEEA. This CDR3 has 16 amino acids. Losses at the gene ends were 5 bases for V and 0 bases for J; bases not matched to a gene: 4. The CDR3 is CASSDRTSGSTDTQYF. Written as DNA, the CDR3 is TGTGCCAGCAGCGACCGGACTAGCGGGAGCACAGATACGCAGTATTTT. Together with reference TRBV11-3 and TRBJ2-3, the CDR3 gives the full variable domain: EAGVVQSPRYKIIEKKQPVAFWCNPISGHNTLYWYLQNLGQGPELLIRYENEEAVDDSQLPKDRFSAERLKGVDSTLKIQPAELGDSAVYLCASSDRTSGSTDTQYFGPGTRLTVL.

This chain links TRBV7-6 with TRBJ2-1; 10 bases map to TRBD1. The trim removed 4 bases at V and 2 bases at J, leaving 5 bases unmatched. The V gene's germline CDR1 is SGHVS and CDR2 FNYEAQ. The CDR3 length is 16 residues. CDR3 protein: CASSSRDRGAYNEQFF. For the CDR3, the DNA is TGTGCCAGCAGCTCCCGGGACAGGGGAGCCTACAATGAGCAGTTCTTC.

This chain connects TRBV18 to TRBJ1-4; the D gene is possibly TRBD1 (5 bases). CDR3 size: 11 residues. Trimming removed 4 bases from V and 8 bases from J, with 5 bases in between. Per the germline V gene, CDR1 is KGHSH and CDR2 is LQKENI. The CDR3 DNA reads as TGTGCCAGCTCACGGACAGAAAAACTGTTTTTT. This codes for CASSRTEKLFF. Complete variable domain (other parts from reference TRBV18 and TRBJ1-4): NAGVMQNPRHLVRRRGQEARLRCSPMKGHSHVYWYRQLPEEGLKFMVYLQKENIIDESGMPKERFSAEFPKEGPSILRIQQVVRGDSAAYFCASSRTEKLFFGSGTQLSVL.

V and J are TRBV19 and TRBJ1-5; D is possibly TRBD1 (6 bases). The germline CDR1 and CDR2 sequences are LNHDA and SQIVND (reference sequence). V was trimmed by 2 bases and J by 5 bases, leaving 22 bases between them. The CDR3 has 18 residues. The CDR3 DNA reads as TGTGCCAGTAGTATACCCAAATTTACAGGGAGACTATATCAGCCCCAGCATTTT. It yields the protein CASSIPKFTGRLYQPQHF.

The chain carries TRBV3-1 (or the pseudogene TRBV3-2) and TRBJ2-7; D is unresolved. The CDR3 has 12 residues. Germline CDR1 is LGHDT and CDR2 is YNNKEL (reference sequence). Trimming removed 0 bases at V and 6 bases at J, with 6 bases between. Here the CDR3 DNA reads TGTGCCAGCAGCCAAGATTTAATCGAGCAGTACTTC. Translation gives CASSQDLIEQYF.

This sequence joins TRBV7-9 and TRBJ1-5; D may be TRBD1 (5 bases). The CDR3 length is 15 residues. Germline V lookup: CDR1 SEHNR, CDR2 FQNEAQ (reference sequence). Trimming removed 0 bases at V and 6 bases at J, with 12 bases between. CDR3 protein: CASSLAVGPGQPQHF. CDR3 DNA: TGTGCCAGCAGCTTAGCGGTGGGGCCCGGTCAGCCCCAGCATTTT. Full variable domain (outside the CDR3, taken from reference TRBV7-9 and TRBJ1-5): DTGVSQNPRHKITKRGQNVTFRCDPISEHNRLYWYRQTLGQGPEFLTYFQNEAQLEKSRLLSDRFSAERPKGSFSTLEIQRTEQGDSAMYLCASSLAVGPGQPQHFGDGTRLSIL.

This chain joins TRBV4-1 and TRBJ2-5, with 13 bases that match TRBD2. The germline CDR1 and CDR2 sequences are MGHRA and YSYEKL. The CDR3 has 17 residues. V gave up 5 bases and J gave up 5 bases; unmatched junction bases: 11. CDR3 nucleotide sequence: TGCGCCAGCAGCTCGGGACTAGCGGGGTTTTTTCGGGAGACCCAGTACTTC. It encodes CASSSGLAGFFRETQYF.

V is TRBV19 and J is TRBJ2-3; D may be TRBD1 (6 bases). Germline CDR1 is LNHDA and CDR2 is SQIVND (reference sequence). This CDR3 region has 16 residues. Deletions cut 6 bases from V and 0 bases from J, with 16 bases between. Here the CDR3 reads CASSNRGGQSTDTQYF. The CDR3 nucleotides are TGTGCCAGTAGCAACCGGGGCGGACAGAGCACAGATACGCAGTATTTT.

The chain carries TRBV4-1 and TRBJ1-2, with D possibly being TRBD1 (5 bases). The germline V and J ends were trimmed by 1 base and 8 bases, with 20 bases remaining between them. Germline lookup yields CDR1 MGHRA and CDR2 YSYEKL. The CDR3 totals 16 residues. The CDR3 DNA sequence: TGCGCCAGCAGCCAAGGGGGCCGCCAGGGTGAATTGGGCTACACCTTC. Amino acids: CASSQGGRQGELGYTF.

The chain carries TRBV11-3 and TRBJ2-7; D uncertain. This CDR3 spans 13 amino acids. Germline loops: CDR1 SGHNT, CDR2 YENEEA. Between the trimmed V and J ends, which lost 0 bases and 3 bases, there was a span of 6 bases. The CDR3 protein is CASSLDLRYEQYF. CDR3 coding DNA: TGTGCCAGCAGCTTAGATTTGCGCTACGAGCAGTACTTC.

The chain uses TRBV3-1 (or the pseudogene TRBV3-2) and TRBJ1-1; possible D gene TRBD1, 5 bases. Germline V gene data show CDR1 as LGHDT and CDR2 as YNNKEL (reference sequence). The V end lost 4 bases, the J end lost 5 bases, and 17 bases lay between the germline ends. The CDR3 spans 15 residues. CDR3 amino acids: CASSLFGAQGTEAFF. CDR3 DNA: TGTGCCAGCAGCCTCTTTGGGGCCCAAGGAACTGAAGCTTTCTTT.

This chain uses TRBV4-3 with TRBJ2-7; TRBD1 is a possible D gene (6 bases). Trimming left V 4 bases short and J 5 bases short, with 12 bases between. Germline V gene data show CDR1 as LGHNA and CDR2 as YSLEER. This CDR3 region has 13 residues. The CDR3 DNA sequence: TGCGCCAGCAGCCCTGGGACAAACCACGAGCAGTACTTC. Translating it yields CASSPGTNHEQYF.

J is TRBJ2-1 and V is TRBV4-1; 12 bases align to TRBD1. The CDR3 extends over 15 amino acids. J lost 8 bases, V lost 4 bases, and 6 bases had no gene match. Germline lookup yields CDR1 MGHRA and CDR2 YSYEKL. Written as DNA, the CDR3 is TGCGCCAGCAGCCCCGGGACAGGGGGCGAGGATGAGCAGTTCTTC. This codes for CASSPGTGGEDEQFF.

In DNA, the CDR3 is TGTGCCAGCTCACCCTTCAGGGGTGAGGATGAAAAACTGTTTTTT. Translating gives CASSPFRGEDEKLFF. The chain uses TRBV18 and TRBJ1-4, with D tentatively TRBD1 (6 bases). Germline V gene sequence: CDR1 KGHSH, CDR2 LQKENI. The CDR3 covers 15 residues. V dropped 3 bases and J dropped 6 bases, with 14 bases sitting between them.

The DNA of the CDR3 is TGCGCCAGCAGCGGCGGACTAGCGGGGAGCACAGATACGCAGTATTTT. Amino acids: CASSGGLAGSTDTQYF. The V gene is TRBV5-1, the J gene TRBJ2-3; TRBD2 matches at 12 bases. CDR1 is SGHRS and CDR2 is YFSETQ in the germline V gene. V lost 4 bases to trimming and J lost 0 bases; unmatched junction nucleotides: 3. The CDR3 is 16 residues long.

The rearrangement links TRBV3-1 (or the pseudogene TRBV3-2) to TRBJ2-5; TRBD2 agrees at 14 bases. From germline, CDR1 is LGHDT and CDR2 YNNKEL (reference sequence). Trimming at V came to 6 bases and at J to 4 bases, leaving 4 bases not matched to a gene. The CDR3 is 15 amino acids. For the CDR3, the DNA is TGTGCCAGCAGGGGACTAGCGGGGGCTTCAGAGACCCAGTACTTC. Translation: CASRGLAGASETQYF.

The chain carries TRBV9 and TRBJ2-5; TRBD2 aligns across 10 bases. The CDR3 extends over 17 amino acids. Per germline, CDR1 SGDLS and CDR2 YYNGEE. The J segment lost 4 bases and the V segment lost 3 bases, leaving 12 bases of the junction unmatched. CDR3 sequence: CASSGRTSGNRRETQYF. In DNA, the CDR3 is TGTGCCAGCAGCGGAAGAACTAGCGGGAATAGGCGAGAGACCCAGTACTTC.

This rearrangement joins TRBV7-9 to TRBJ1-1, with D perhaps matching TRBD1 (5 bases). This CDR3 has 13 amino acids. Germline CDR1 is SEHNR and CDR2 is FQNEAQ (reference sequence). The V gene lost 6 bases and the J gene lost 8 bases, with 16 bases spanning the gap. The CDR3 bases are TGTGCCAGCAGTCGACCGACAGAGATAGAAGCTTTCTTT. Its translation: CASSRPTEIEAFF. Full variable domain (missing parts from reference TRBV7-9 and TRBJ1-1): DTGVSQNPRHKITKRGQNVTFRCDPISEHNRLYWYRQTLGQGPEFLTYFQNEAQLEKSRLLSDRFSAERPKGSFSTLEIQRTEQGDSAMYLCASSRPTEIEAFFGQGTRLTVV.

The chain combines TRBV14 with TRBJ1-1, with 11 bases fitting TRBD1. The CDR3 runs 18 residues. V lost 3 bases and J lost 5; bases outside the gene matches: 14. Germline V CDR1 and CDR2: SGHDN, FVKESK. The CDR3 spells CASSHRGVGDRGRTEAFF. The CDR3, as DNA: TGTGCCAGCAGCCACAGAGGGGTTGGGGACAGGGGGAGAACTGAAGCTTTCTTT.